This T cell receptor beta chain was recovered during a study of blood T cell repertoires in COVID-19. Repertoires were generated with immunoSEQ multiplex PCR, while TCRdb's copy carries only in-frame clones and drops some. The sample shows around 400,000 clones, about 88% of them seen only once. Per the germline V gene, CDR1 is LGHNA and CDR2 is YSLEER. V lost 0 bases, J lost 1 base, and 3 bases stayed unmatched. The CDR3 sequence is 16 residues long. The sample comprised PBMCs or T cells enriched from blood (not recorded which). The clonotype was recovered from a woman in her late teens or twenties who had been exposed to COVID-19. The rearrangement links TRBV4-3 to TRBJ2-5; 9 bases map to TRBD2. CDR3: CASSQDAGGPQETQYF. CDR3 nucleotides: TGCGCCAGCAGCCAAGACGCGGGGGGGCCCCAAGAGACCCAGTACTTC.